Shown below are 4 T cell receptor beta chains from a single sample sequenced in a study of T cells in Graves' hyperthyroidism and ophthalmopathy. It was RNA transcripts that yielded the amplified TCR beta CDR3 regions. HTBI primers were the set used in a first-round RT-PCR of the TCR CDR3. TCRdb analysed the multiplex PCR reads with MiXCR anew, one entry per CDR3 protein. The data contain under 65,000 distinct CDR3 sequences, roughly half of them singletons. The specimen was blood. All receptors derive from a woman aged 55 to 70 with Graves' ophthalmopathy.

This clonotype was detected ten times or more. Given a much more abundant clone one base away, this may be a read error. CDR3 protein: CASNRASGAGVIHRETQYF. The CDR3 DNA reads TGTGCCAGTAATCGTGCGTCCGGGGCAGGGGTAATCCATCGAGAGACCCAGTACTTC. The chain links TRBV19 to TRBJ2-5; D possibly corresponds to TRBD1 (6 bases). Germline V gives CDR1 LNHDA, CDR2 SQIVND (reference sequence). The CDR3 is 19 amino acids. With 7 bases removed from V and 4 bases from J, the gap between germline ends came to 31 bases.

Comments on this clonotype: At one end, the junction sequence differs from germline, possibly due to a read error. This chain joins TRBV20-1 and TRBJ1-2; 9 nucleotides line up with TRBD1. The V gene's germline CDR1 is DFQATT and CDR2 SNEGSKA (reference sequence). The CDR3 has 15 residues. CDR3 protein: CGARATGGALDDYTF. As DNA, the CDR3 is TGCGGTGCTAGAGCAACAGGGGGCGCGCTTGATGACTACACCTTC.

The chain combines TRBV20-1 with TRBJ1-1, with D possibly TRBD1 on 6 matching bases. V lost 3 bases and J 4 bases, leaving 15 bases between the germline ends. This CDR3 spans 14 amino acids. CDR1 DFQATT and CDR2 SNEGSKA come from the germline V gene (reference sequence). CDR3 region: CSASPGGPGTEAFF. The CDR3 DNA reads TGCAGTGCTAGCCCCGGGGGCCCGGGCACTGAAGCTTTCTTT.

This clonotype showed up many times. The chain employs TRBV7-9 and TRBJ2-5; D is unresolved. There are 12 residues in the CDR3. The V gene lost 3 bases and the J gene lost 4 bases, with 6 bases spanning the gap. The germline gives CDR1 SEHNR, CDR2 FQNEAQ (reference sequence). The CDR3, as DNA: TGTGCCAGCAGCTTTGAGTTAGAGACCCAGTACTTC. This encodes CASSFELETQYF. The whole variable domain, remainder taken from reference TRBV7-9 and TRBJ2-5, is DTGVSQNPRHKITKRGQNVTFRCDPISEHNRLYWYRQTLGQGPEFLTYFQNEAQLEKSRLLSDRFSAERPKGSFSTLEIQRTEQGDSAMYLCASSFELETQYFGPGTRLLVL.